This T cell receptor beta chain was sequenced for a study of lymphopenia after photon versus proton radiotherapy. Whole-study results and caveats: Proton therapy kept repertoires fairly stable, unlike photons, which gained effector/memory cells. A bigger post-nadir fall in TCR diversity correlated inversely with survival time in deceased patients. Post-nadir diversity loss with photons came from oligoclonal expansion, particularly CD8+ Temra cells.

After removal of 8 bases from V and 0 bases from J, the junction contained 8 bases not matched to a gene. Looked up from germline, CDR1 is MRHNA and CDR2 is SNTAGT. This CDR3 is 17 amino acids long. As to this clone: Its target is unknown.

Generated by immunoSEQ multiplex PCR, the TCRdb table keeps only in-frame clones and is missing some. The table lists around 16,000 clones, around 85% of them singletons. The genes are TRBV6-4 and TRBJ2-3; 13 positions match TRBD2. This sequence originates from an older woman with cholangiocarcinoma. Some clones in this sample may be carry-over from other donors' samples. The starting material was peripheral blood, obtained from a patient treated with proton-based radiotherapy. The CDR3 DNA reads as TGTGCCAGCCCCGACAGGGGACTAGCGGGGAGCACAGATACGCAGTATTTT. This translates into CASPDRGLAGSTDTQYF.